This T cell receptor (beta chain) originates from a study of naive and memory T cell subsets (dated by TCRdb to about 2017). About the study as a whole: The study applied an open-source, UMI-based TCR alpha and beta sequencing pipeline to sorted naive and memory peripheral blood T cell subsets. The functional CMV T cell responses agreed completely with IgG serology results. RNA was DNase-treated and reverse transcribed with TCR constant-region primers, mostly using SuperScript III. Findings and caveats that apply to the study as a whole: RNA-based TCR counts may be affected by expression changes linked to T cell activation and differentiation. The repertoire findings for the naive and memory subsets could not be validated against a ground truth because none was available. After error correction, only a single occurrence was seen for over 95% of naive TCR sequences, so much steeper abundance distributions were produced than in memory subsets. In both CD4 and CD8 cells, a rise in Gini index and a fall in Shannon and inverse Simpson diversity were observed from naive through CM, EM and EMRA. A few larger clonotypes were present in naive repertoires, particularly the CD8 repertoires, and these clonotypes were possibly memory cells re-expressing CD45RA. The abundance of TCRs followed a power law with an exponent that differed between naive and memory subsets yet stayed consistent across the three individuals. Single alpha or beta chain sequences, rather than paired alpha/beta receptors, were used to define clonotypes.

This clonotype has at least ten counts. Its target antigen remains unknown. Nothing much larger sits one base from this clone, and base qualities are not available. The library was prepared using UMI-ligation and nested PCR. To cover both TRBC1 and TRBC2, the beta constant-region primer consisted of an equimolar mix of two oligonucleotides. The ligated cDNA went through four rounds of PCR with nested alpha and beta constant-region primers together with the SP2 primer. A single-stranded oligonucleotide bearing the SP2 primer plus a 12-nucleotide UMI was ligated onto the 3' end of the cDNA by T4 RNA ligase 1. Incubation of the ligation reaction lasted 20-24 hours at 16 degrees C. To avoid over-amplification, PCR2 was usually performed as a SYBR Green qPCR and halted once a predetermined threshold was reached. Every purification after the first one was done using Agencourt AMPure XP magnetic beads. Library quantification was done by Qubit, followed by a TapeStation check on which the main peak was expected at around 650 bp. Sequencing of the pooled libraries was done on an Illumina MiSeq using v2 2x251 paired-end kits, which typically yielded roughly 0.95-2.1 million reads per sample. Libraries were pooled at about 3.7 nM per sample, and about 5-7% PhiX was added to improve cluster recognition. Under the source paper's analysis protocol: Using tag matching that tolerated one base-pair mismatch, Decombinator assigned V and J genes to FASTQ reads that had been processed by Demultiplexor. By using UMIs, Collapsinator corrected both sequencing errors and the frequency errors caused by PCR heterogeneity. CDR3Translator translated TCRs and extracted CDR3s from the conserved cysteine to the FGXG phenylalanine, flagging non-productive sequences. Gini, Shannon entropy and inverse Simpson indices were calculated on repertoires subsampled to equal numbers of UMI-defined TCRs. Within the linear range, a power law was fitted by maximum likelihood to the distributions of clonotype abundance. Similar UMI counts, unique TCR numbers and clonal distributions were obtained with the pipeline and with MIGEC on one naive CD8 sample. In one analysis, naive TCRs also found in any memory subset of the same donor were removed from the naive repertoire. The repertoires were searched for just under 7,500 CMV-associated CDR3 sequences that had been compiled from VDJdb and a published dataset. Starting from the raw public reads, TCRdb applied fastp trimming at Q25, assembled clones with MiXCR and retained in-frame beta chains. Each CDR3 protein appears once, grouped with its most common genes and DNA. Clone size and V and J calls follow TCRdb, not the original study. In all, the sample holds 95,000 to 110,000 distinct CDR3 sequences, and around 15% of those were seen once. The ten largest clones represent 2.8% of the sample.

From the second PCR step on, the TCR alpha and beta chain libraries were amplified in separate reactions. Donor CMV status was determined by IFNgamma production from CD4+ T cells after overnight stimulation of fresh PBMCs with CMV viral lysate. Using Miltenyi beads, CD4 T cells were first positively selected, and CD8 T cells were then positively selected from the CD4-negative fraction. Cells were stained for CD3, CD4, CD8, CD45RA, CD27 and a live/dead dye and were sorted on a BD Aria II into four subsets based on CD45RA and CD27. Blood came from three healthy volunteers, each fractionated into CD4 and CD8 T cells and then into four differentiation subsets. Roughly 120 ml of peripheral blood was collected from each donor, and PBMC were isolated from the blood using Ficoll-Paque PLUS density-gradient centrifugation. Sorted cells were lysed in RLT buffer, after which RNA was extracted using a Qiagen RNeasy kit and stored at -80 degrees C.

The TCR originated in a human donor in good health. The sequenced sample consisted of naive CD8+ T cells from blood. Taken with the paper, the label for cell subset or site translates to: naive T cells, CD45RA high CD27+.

The nucleotide sequence is TGTGCCAGCAGTTTGGGGAAGGCAGATACGCAGTATTTT. Its translation reads: CASSLGKADTQYF. This chain joins TRBV12-3 or TRBV12-4 to TRBJ2-3; no D gene is confidently identified. From the cysteine up to the phenylalanine, the CDR3 has a length of 13 residues. The DNA shown is the 39-base CDR3, in frame from base 1. The germline ends are 8 bases apart after V is trimmed by 3 bases and J by 4 bases.